This T cell receptor (beta chain) was profiled in a study of cytotoxic CD8 clonotypes in ibrutinib-treated CLL (dated by TCRdb to 2020 to 2022). Concerning the study at large: The cohort included about 15 treatment-naive and eleven to twelve relapsed/refractory patients; about 18 were IGHV unmutated. Samples at response were collected after a median of around twelve months of treatment, with a range of about 6 to 36 months. An average of 255,043 productive templates and approximately 90,000 productive rearrangements was obtained per sample. Cryopreserved peripheral blood mononuclear cells were collected before treatment, at response, and at either disease progression or sustained remission. Partial responses were observed in around 25 patients and complete responses in 2; after a median follow-up of roughly 72 months, remission was maintained in 15 or so patients and progression was observed in approximately 12. Of the roughly 90 participants in the trial, 25 to 30 had longitudinal samples available. Patients were still on ibrutinib when every remission and progressive disease sample was collected.

The sample's time point label, in plain terms: approximately eleven months on ibrutinib. For TCR beta library preparation, approximately 2 micrograms of genomic DNA were extracted from the cryopreserved PBMCs. High-throughput TCR beta sequencing was performed on longitudinal blood samples from CLL patients receiving ibrutinib monotherapy. The patients were enrolled in a single-center, open-label phase 2 trial of ibrutinib monotherapy. The germline ends are 7 bases apart after V is trimmed by 0 bases and J by 2 bases. From a lookup of the germline V gene (reference sequence), CDR1 and CDR2 are MNHNY and SVGAGI. The CDR3 goes from the cysteine to the phenylalanine over 14 residues. Only the CDR3 DNA stays, 42 bases, in frame from base 1. Turning to this clone: No cognate antigen has been identified for it. No clone much larger than this one lies a single base away; base qualities are absent. Other DNA sequences in the same sample also yield this CDR3.

On the study overall, not on this receptor specifically: Public clonotypes were rare and either shrank or stayed stable during treatment, and the rise in clonality at ibrutinib response reflected expansion of private clonotypes. Sustained-remission and progressing patients did not have matched sampling times, and lymph node repertoires were not examined. Clonality rose at ibrutinib response, remained stable during sustained remission, and dropped back toward baseline at progression. At baseline, clonality was higher than in age-matched healthy donors and showed a strong correlation with circulating CD8+ T-cell counts.

On a MiSeq, deep resolution sequencing aimed for a depth between 1 in 1 million and 1 in 200,000 T cells, with each clonotype covered approximately 9.2x on average. TCR beta libraries were generated with the immunoSEQ hsTCRB Kit. Under the source paper's analysis protocol: ImmunoSEQ Data Assistant and ImmunoSEQ Analyzer were used for data analysis, and V, D and J genes were assigned according to IMGT definitions. Clonality, which ranges from 0 to 1, was calculated as one minus the normalized Shannon entropy of productive rearrangement frequencies. Only overrepresented clonotypes making up at least 0.05% of the repertoire of each patient were included in the public clonotype analysis. About a dozen age-matched healthy donor repertoires from immuneACCESS served as clonality controls. TCRdb provides this immuneACCESS table in a form limited to in-frame rearrangements. Some clones are lacking; in checked studies, under half of them reflect an unresolved V gene, and why the rest are absent is not known. For V, J and clone size, that table is used; D and trimming come from the DNA. This sample gives 97,000 or so clones in total; more than 75% of them show up just once. 32% of the sample lies in the top ten.

The V and J segments used are TRBV6-6 and TRBJ1-2, with the D gene call left open. This clonotype originated in a human donor with chronic lymphocytic leukemia. Source: PBMCs, taken after 12 months of ibrutinib treatment. The CDR3 loop reads CASSYSGGNYGYTF. DNA sequence: TGTGCCAGCAGTTACTCCGGTGGAAACTATGGCTACACCTTC.